The rows below give T cell receptor beta chains drawn from one sample of a study of T cell responses to AZD1222 COVID-19 vaccine. Clones were read by immunoSEQ multiplex PCR, and TCRdb kept only the in-frame ones, dropping some. Among about 130,000 clones listed, about nine tenths were seen once. The sample was peripheral blood, taken on day 0 of AZD1222 vaccination. These receptors were taken from an adult in good health. Both conserved end residues are part of each CDR3. The order of the fields is CDR3 protein, CDR3 DNA, D gene, V gene, clone size, J gene. D genes are given only for firm matches. Expanded clones are given a class, and other clones once, few, many or no size at all.

CDR3aa: CASSPSPGGVYGYTF
CDR3nt: TGTGCCAGCAGCCCATCCCCGGGGGGCGTCTATGGCTACACCTTC
d_gene: NA
v_gene: TRBV3-1/TRBV3-2
abundance: NA
j_gene: TRBJ1-2

CDR3aa: CASSERGNTEAFF
CDR3nt: TGTGCCAGCAGTGAAAGGGGAAACACTGAAGCTTTCTTT
d_gene: NA
v_gene: TRBV2
abundance: NA
j_gene: TRBJ1-1

CDR3aa: CASSPQGAVTEAFF
CDR3nt: TGTGCCAGCAGCCCCCAGGGGGCAGTCACTGAAGCTTTCTTT
d_gene: TRBD1
v_gene: TRBV7-9
abundance: NA
j_gene: TRBJ1-1

CDR3aa: CATRAGQGRGKLFF
CDR3nt: TGTGCCACCAGAGCTGGACAGGGGCGAGGAAAACTGTTTTTT
d_gene: TRBD1
v_gene: TRBV15
abundance: NA
j_gene: TRBJ1-4

CDR3aa: CASSLATAGTRRLGTF
CDR3nt: TGTGCCAGCAGCCTAGCAACCGCCGGGACCCGTCGTCTGGGCACCTTC
d_gene: NA
v_gene: TRBV7-9
abundance: NA
j_gene: TRBJ1-2

CDR3aa: CASSQTETGANVLTF
CDR3nt: TGCGCCAGCAGCCAGACAGAAACGGGGGCCAACGTCCTGACTTTC
d_gene: NA
v_gene: TRBV4-1
abundance: few
j_gene: TRBJ2-6

CDR3aa: CASSQGHLSALHF
CDR3nt: TGTGCCAGCAGCCAGGGACACCTCTCCGCCCTCCACTTT
d_gene: NA
v_gene: TRBV3-1/TRBV3-2
abundance: NA
j_gene: TRBJ1-6

CDR3aa: CASSLEGGNQPQHF
CDR3nt: TGCGCCAGCAGCTTGGAGGGGGGCAATCAGCCCCAGCATTTT
d_gene: NA
v_gene: TRBV5-1
abundance: NA
j_gene: TRBJ1-5

CDR3aa: CASSRPQGYSEAFF
CDR3nt: TGTGCCAGCAGCCGCCCCCAGGGGTACAGTGAAGCTTTCTTT
d_gene: NA
v_gene: TRBV27
abundance: NA
j_gene: TRBJ1-1

CDR3aa: CASSLVGGTNTEAFF
CDR3nt: TGCGCCAGCAGCTTGGTGGGGGGAACGAACACTGAAGCTTTCTTT
d_gene: NA
v_gene: TRBV5-1
abundance: NA
j_gene: TRBJ1-1

CDR3aa: CASSVDGGYTDTQYF
CDR3nt: TGTGCCAGCAGCGTAGACGGGGGGTACACAGATACGCAGTATTTT
d_gene: TRBD2
v_gene: TRBV9
abundance: NA
j_gene: TRBJ2-3

CDR3aa: CAIKGLLSGNTIYF
CDR3nt: TGTGCCATCAAGGGGCTCCTCTCTGGAAACACCATATATTTT
d_gene: NA
v_gene: TRBV10-3
abundance: NA
j_gene: TRBJ1-3

CDR3aa: CASGLSGAFNQPQHF
CDR3nt: TGTGCTAGTGGTTTATCGGGGGCCTTCAATCAGCCCCAGCATTTT
d_gene: NA
v_gene: TRBV12-5
abundance: NA
j_gene: TRBJ1-5

CDR3aa: CASSPREGGTEAFF
CDR3nt: TGTGCCAGCAGCCCCAGGGAGGGAGGCACTGAAGCTTTCTTT
d_gene: NA
v_gene: TRBV7-9
abundance: NA
j_gene: TRBJ1-1

CDR3aa: CASRGLNLIYSYEQYF
CDR3nt: TGTGCCAGCAGGGGCTTAAATCTAATTTACTCCTACGAGCAGTACTTC
d_gene: NA
v_gene: TRBV28
abundance: NA
j_gene: TRBJ2-7

CDR3aa: CASSPSHGVPYEQYF
CDR3nt: TGTGCCAGCAGCCCCTCACACGGGGTCCCCTACGAGCAGTACTTC
d_gene: NA
v_gene: TRBV28
abundance: NA
j_gene: TRBJ2-7

CDR3aa: CASSLGTGTALNHEQYF
CDR3nt: TGTGCCAGCAGCTTGGGGACAGGGACGGCGCTCAACCACGAGCAGTACTTC
d_gene: TRBD1
v_gene: TRBV5-6
abundance: NA
j_gene: TRBJ2-7

CDR3aa: CAGGAGELFF
CDR3nt: TGTGCCGGGGGGGCCGGGGAGCTGTTTTTT
d_gene: TRBD2
v_gene: TRBV11-2
abundance: NA
j_gene: TRBJ2-2

CDR3aa: CASSSTGNSPLHF
CDR3nt: TGTGCCAGCAGCTCTACAGGGAACTCACCCCTCCACTTT
d_gene: NA
v_gene: TRBV7-2
abundance: few
j_gene: TRBJ1-6

CDR3aa: CATSDRTSGGVTDTQYF
CDR3nt: TGTGCCACCAGTGATCGGACTAGCGGGGGGGTAACAGATACGCAGTATTTT
d_gene: TRBD2
v_gene: TRBV24-1
abundance: NA
j_gene: TRBJ2-3

CDR3aa: CASRQQDSTDTQYF
CDR3nt: TGTGCCAGCAGACAACAGGATAGCACAGATACGCAGTATTTT
d_gene: NA
v_gene: TRBV7-2
abundance: NA
j_gene: TRBJ2-3

CDR3aa: CASSFSDTEAFF
CDR3nt: TGTGCCAGCAGTTTTTCCGACACTGAAGCTTTCTTT
d_gene: NA
v_gene: TRBV12-3/TRBV12-4
abundance: NA
j_gene: TRBJ1-1

CDR3aa: CASSSAGGQETQYF
CDR3nt: TGTGCCAGCAGTTCGGCAGGGGGGCAAGAGACCCAGTACTTC
d_gene: NA
v_gene: TRBV28
abundance: NA
j_gene: TRBJ2-5

CDR3aa: CASSSGTGGYKDTQYF
CDR3nt: TGTGCCAGCAGCTCGGGGACAGGGGGGTATAAAGATACGCAGTATTTT
d_gene: TRBD1
v_gene: TRBV5-6
abundance: NA
j_gene: TRBJ2-3

CDR3aa: CASSEWGAANEKLFF
CDR3nt: TGCGCCAGCAGTGAGTGGGGGGCGGCTAATGAAAAACTGTTTTTT
d_gene: NA
v_gene: TRBV10-2
abundance: once
j_gene: TRBJ1-4

CDR3aa: CASKEGGQGPQHF
CDR3nt: TGTGCCAGCAAGGAGGGTGGACAAGGGCCCCAGCATTTT
d_gene: NA
v_gene: TRBV27
abundance: NA
j_gene: TRBJ1-5

CDR3aa: CASGTSGGNTGELFF
CDR3nt: TGTGCCAGTGGGACTAGCGGGGGAAACACCGGGGAGCTGTTTTTT
d_gene: TRBD2
v_gene: TRBV19
abundance: NA
j_gene: TRBJ2-2

CDR3aa: CASSLIGRPPLHF
CDR3nt: TGTGCCAGCAGTTTAATCGGCCGTCCACCCCTCCACTTT
d_gene: NA
v_gene: TRBV12-3/TRBV12-4
abundance: NA
j_gene: TRBJ1-6

CDR3aa: CSASLPRLSSYEQYF
CDR3nt: TGCAGTGCGAGTCTACCGCGATTGAGCTCCTACGAGCAGTACTTC
d_gene: NA
v_gene: TRBV20-1
abundance: NA
j_gene: TRBJ2-7

CDR3aa: CASSMRGGTEAFF
CDR3nt: TGTGCCAGTAGTATGAGGGGAGGGACTGAAGCTTTCTTT
d_gene: NA
v_gene: TRBV19
abundance: NA
j_gene: TRBJ1-1

CDR3aa: CASSPGTPVLISGANVLTF
CDR3nt: TGTGCCAGCAGCCCCGGGACACCAGTCCTGATCTCTGGGGCCAACGTCCTGACTTTC
d_gene: NA
v_gene: TRBV7-9
abundance: NA
j_gene: TRBJ2-6